This T cell receptor (beta chain) was captured by sequencing in a study of control samples from healthy donors and cancer patients. Assay used: immunoSEQ multiplex PCR; TCRdb lists only in-frame clones, some missing. The sample includes about 95,000 clones, 88% seen only once; the top ten take 14%. Germline assignment: CDR1 MNHEY and CDR2 SMNVEV (reference sequence). The CDR3 sequence is 14 residues long. With 2 bases removed from V and 5 bases from J, the gap between germline ends came to 13 bases. Sequencing was carried out using blood. This sequence originates from a woman in her 70s in good health. The chain links TRBV27 to TRBJ2-7; perhaps TRBD2 as D (6 bases). DNA for the CDR3: TGTGCCAGCAGTTTAGAGAGATCGGGGGACGAGCAGTACTTC. Amino acid sequence: CASSLERSGDEQYF.